This T cell receptor beta chain was obtained from a study of memory CD4+ T cells and cytomegalovirus serostatus. Notes on the study in general: Of 150 to 200 reported CMV TCRbeta sequences, about 70 were found in memory CD4+ repertoires.

Germline loops: CDR1 SGHTS, CDR2 YDEGEE. CDR3 length equals 16 residues. Deletions cut 3 bases from V and 1 base from J, with 15 bases between. Single viable CD3+CD4+CD8-CD45RO+ cells were sorted as the memory CD4+ T cells. Using immunoSEQ multiplex PCR, the repertoire was profiled, and TCRdb retains in-frame clones only, with some absent. This table has 50,000 or so clones, around 76% appearing once. A remark on this clone: Its cognate antigen is unknown.

The sequenced sample consisted of memory CD4+ T cells from blood. V gene TRBV5-8 combines with J gene TRBJ2-3; possibly TRBD2 for D (5 bases). The clonotype was recovered from an adult in good health and CMV-seronegative. This chain's CDR3 is CASSSPLGSGTDTQYF. For the CDR3, the DNA is TGTGCCAGCAGCTCTCCCCTCGGTAGCGGCACAGATACGCAGTATTTT.